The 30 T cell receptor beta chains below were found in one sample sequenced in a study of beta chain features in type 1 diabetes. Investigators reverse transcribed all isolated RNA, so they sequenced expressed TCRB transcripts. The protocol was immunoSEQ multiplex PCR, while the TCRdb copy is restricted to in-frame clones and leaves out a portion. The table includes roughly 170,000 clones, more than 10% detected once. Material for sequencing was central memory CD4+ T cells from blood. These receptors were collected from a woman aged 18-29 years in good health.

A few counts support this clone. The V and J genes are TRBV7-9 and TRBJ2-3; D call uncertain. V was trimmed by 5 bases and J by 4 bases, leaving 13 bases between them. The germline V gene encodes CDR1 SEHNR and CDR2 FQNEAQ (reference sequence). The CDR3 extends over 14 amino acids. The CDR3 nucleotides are TGTGCCAGCAGCCTCTCGGTCAATGCAGATACGCAGTATTTT. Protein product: CASSLSVNADTQYF.

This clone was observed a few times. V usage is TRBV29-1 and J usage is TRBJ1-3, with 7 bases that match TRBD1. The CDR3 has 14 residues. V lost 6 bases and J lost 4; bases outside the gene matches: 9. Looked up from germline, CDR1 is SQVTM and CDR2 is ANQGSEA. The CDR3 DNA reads TGCAGCGTCGGACAGGTTCGCGGAGGAAACACCATATATTTT. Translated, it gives CSVGQVRGGNTIYF.

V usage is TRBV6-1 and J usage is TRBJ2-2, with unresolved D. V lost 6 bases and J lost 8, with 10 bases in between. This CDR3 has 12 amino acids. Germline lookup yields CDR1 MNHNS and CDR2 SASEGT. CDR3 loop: CASSANYGELFF. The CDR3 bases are TGTGCCAGCAGCGCCAACTATGGGGAGCTGTTTTTT.

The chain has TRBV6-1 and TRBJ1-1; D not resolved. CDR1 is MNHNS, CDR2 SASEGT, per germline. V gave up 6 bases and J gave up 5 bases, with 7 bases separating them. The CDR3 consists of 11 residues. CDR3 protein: CASSPFTEAFF. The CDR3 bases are TGTGCCAGCAGCCCTTTTACTGAAGCTTTCTTT.

The CDR3 DNA reads as TGCAGCGTTGAGGGACACTCCCTGCACACTGAAGCTTTCTTT. Protein product: CSVEGHSLHTEAFF. This sequence joins TRBV29-1 and TRBJ1-1; weak D call: TRBD1 (6 bases). V lost 3 bases and J lost 3, with 14 bases in between. CDR1 and CDR2 (germline): SQVTM, ANQGSEA. The CDR3 runs to 14 residues. Filled out from reference TRBV29-1 and TRBJ1-1, the complete variable domain reads SAVISQKPSRDICQRGTSLTIQCQVDSQVTMMFWYRQQPGQSLTLIATANQGSEATYESGFVIDKFPISRPNLTFSTLTVSNMSPEDSSIYLCSVEGHSLHTEAFFGQGTRLTVV.

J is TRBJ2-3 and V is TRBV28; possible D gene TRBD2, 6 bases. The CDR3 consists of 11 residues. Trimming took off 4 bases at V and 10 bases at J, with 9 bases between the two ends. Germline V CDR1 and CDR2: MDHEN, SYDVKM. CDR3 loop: CASSYTSSQYF. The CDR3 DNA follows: TGTGCCAGCAGTTACACTAGCTCGCAGTATTTT.

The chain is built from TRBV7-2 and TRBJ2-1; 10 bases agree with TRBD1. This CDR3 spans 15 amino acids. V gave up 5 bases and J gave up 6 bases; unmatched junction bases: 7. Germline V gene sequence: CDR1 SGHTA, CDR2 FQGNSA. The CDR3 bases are TGTGCCAGCAGCACCAGGACAGGGGGGTCCAATGAGCAGTTCTTC. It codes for CASSTRTGGSNEQFF.

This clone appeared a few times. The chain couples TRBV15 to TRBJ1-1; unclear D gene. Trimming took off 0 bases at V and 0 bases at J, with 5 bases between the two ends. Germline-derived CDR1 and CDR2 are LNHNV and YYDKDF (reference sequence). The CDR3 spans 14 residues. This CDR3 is CATSRDRVNTEAFF. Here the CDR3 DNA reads TGTGCCACCAGCAGAGATCGAGTGAACACTGAAGCTTTCTTT.

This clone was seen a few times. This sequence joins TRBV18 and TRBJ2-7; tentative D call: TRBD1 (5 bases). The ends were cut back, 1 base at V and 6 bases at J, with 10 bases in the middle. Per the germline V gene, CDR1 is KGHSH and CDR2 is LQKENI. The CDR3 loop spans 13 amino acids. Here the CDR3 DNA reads TGTGCCAGCTCACCACAGGGGCGCGGCGAGCAGTACTTC. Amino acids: CASSPQGRGEQYF.

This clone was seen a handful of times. The CDR3 protein is CASSLNSGTGELFF. For the CDR3, the DNA is TGTGCCAGCAGCTTGAATTCAGGGACCGGGGAGCTGTTTTTT. V is TRBV7-2 and J is TRBJ2-2, with D perhaps matching TRBD1 (5 bases). Per germline, CDR1 SGHTA and CDR2 FQGNSA. The ends were cut back, 3 bases at V and 5 bases at J, with 10 bases in the middle. There are 14 residues in the CDR3. Full variable domain (remainder filled in from reference TRBV7-2 and TRBJ2-2): GAGVSQSPSNKVTEKGKDVELRCDPISGHTALYWYRQSLGQGLEFLIYFQGNSAPDKSGLPSDRFSAERTGGSVSTLTIQRTQQEDSAVYLCASSLNSGTGELFFGEGSRLTVL.

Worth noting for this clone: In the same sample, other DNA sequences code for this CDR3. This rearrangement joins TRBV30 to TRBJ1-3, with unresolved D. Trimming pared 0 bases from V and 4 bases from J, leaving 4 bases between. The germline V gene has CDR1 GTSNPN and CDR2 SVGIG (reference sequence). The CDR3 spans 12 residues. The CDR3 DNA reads TGTGCCTGGAGTGTACAGGGAAACACCATATATTTT. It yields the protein CAWSVQGNTIYF.

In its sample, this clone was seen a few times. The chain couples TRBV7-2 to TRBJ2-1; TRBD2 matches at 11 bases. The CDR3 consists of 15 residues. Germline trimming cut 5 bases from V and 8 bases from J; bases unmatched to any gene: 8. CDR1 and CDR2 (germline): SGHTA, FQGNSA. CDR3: CASSPRLAGNYEQFF. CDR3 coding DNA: TGTGCCAGCAGCCCAAGACTAGCGGGAAACTATGAGCAGTTCTTC.

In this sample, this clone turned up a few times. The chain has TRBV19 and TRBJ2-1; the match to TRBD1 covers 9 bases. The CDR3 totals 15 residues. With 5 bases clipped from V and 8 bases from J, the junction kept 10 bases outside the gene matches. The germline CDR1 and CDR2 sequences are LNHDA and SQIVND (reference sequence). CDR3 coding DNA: TGTGCCAGTAGTCGGGCGACGAGGACAGGGGATGAGCAGTTCTTC. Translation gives CASSRATRTGDEQFF. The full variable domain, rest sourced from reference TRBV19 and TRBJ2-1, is DGGITQSPKYLFRKEGQNVTLSCEQNLNHDAMYWYRQDPGQGLRLIYYSQIVNDFQKGDIAEGYSVSREKKESFPLTVTSAQKNPTAFYLCASSRATRTGDEQFFGPGTRLTVL.

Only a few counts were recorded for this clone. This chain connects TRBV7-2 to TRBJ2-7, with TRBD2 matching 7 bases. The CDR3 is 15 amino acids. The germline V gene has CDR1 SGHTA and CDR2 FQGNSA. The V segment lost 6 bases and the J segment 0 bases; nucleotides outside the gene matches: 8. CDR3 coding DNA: TGTGCCAGCAGAATAGGGCTAGCGGACTCCTACGAGCAGTACTTC. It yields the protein CASRIGLADSYEQYF. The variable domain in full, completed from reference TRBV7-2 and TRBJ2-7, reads GAGVSQSPSNKVTEKGKDVELRCDPISGHTALYWYRQSLGQGLEFLIYFQGNSAPDKSGLPSDRFSAERTGGSVSTLTIQRTQQEDSAVYLCASRIGLADSYEQYFGPGTRLTVT.

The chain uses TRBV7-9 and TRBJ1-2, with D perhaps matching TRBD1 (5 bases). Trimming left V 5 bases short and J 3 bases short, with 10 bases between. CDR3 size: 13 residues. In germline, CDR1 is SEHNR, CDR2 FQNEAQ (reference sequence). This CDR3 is CASSQQVDYGYTF. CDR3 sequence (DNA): TGTGCCAGCAGCCAACAGGTCGACTATGGCTACACCTTC. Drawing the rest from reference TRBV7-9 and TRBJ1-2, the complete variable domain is DTGVSQNPRHKITKRGQNVTFRCDPISEHNRLYWYRQTLGQGPEFLTYFQNEAQLEKSRLLSDRFSAERPKGSFSTLEIQRTEQGDSAMYLCASSQQVDYGYTFGSGTRLTVV.

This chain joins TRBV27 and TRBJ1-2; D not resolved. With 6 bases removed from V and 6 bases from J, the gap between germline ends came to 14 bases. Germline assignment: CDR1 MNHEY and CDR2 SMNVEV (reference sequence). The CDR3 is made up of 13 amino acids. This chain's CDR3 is CASRLRRLDGYTF. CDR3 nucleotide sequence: TGTGCCAGCAGACTGCGGAGATTAGATGGCTACACCTTC.

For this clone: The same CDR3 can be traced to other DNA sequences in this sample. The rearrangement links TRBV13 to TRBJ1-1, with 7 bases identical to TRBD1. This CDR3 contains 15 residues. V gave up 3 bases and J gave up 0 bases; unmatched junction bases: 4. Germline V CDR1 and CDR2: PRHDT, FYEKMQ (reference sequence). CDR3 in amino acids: CASSFDRALNTEAFF. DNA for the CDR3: TGTGCCAGCAGCTTTGACAGGGCCCTGAACACTGAAGCTTTCTTT.

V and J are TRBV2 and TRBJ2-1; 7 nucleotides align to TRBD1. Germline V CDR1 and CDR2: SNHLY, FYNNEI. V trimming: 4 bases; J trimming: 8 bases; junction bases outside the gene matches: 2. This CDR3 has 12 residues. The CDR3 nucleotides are TGTGCCAGCAGTGGACAGGGCGATGAGCAGTTCTTC. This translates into CASSGQGDEQFF.

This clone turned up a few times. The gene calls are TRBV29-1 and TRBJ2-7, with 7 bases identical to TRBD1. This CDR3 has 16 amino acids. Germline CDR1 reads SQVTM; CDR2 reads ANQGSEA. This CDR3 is CSAGTAYPPFPYEQYF. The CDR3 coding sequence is TGCAGTGCCGGGACAGCCTACCCACCTTTCCCCTACGAGCAGTACTTC.

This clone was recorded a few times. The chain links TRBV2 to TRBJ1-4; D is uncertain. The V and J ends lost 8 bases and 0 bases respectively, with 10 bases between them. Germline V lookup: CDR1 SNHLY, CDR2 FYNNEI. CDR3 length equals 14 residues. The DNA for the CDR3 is TGTGCCAGCCGCTCAAGAGCAACTAATGAAAAACTGTTTTTT. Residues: CASRSRATNEKLFF.

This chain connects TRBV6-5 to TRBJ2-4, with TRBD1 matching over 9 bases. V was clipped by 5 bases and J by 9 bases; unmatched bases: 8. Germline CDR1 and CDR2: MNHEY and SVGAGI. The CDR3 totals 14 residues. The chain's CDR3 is CASSPQQGAGIQYF. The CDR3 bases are TGTGCCAGCAGTCCTCAACAGGGGGCTGGCATTCAGTACTTC.

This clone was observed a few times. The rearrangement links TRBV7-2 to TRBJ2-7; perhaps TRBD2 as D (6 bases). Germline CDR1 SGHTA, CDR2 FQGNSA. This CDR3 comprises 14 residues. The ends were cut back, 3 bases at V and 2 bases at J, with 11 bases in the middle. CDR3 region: CASSLGGSTYEQYF. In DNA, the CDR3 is TGTGCCAGCAGCTTGGGGGGAAGTACCTACGAGCAGTACTTC. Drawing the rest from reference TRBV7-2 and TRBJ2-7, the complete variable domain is GAGVSQSPSNKVTEKGKDVELRCDPISGHTALYWYRQSLGQGLEFLIYFQGNSAPDKSGLPSDRFSAERTGGSVSTLTIQRTQQEDSAVYLCASSLGGSTYEQYFGPGTRLTVT.

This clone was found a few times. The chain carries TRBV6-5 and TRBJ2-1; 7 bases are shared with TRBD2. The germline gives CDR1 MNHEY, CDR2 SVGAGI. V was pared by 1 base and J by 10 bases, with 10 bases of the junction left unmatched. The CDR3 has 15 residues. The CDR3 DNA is TGTGCCAGCAGTTACTACCGACTAGCAGTAGGAGAGCAGTTCTTC. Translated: CASSYYRLAVGEQFF.

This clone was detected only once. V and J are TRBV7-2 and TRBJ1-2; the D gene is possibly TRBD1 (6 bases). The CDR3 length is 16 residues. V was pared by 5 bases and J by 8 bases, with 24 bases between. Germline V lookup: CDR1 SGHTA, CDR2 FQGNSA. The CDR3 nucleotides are TGTGCCAGCAGCCCAATGACCCTTCAACAGGGAAGAGGCTACACCTTC. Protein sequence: CASSPMTLQQGRGYTF.

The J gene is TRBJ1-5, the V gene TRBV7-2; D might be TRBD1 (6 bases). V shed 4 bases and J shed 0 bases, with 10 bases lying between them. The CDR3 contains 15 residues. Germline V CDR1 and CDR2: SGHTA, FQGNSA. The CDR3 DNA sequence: TGTGCCAGCAGCTCAGGACAGCATAGCAATCAGCCCCAGCATTTT. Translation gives CASSSGQHSNQPQHF.

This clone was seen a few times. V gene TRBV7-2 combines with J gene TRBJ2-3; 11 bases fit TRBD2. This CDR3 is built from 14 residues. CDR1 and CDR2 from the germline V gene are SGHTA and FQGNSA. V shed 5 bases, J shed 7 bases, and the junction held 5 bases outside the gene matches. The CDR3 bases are TGTGCCAGCAGCACTACTAGCGGGAGAAATACGCAGTATTTT. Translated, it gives CASSTTSGRNTQYF. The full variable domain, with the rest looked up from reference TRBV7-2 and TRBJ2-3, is GAGVSQSPSNKVTEKGKDVELRCDPISGHTALYWYRQSLGQGLEFLIYFQGNSAPDKSGLPSDRFSAERTGGSVSTLTIQRTQQEDSAVYLCASSTTSGRNTQYFGPGTRLTVL.

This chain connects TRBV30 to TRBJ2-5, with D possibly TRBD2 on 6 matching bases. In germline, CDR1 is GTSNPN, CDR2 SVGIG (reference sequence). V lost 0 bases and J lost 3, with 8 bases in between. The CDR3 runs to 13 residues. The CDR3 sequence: CAWSVWGEETQYF. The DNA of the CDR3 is TGTGCCTGGAGTGTTTGGGGGGAAGAGACCCAGTACTTC.

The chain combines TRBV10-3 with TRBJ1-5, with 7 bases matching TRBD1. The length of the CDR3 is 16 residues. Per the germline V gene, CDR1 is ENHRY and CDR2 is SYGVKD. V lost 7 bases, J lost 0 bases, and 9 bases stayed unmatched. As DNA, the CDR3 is TGTGCCATCAACGAACAGGGGCTGAATAGCAATCAGCCCCAGCATTTT. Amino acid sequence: CAINEQGLNSNQPQHF.

CDR3 sequence: CASRGRTGGGETQYF. The CDR3 nucleotides read TGTGCCAGCAGGGGCCGGACAGGGGGCGGGGAGACCCAGTACTTC. The chain recombines TRBV2 with TRBJ2-5; 11 positions match TRBD1. Germline assignment: CDR1 SNHLY and CDR2 FYNNEI. Trimming took 6 bases from V and 5 from J; bases not matched to a gene: 8. The CDR3 has 15 amino acids.

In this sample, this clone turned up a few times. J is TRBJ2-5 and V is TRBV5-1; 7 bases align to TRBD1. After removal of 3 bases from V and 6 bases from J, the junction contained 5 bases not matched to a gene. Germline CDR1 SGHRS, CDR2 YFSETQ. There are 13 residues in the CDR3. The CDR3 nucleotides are TGCGCCAGCAGCTCTCGACAGGGCCAGACCCAGTACTTC. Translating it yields CASSSRQGQTQYF.